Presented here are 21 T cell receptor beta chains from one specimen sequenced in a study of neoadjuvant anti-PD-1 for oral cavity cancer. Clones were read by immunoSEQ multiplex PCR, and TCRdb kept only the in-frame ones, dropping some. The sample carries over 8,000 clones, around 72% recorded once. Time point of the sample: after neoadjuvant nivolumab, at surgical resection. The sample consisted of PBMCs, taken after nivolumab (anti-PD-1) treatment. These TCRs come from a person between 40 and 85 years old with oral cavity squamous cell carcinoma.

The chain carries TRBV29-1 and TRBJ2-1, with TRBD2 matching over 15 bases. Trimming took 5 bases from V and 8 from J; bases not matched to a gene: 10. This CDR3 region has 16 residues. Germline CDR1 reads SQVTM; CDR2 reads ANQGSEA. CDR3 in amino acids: CSVRTSGRAPRDEQFF. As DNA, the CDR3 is TGCAGCGTTCGGACTAGCGGGAGGGCCCCAAGAGATGAGCAGTTCTTC.

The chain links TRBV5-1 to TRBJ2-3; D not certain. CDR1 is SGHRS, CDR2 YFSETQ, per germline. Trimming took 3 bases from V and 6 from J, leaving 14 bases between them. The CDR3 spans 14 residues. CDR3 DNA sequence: TGCGCCAGCAGCTCCTCCCCAGCCTTTGATACGCAGTATTTT. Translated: CASSSSPAFDTQYF.

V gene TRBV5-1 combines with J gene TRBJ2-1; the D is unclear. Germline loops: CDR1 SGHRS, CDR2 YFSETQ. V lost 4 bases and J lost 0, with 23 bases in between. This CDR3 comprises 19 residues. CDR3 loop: CASSLPRDVHLSSYNEQFF. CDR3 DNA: TGCGCCAGCAGCCTACCTCGCGACGTGCACCTTAGCTCCTACAATGAGCAGTTCTTC.

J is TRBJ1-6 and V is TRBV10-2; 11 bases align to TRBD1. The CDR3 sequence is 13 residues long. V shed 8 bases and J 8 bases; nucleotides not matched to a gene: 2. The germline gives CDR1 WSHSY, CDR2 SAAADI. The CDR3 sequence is CASEGQGDSPLHF. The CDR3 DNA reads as TGCGCCAGCGAGGGACAGGGGGATTCACCCCTCCACTTT.

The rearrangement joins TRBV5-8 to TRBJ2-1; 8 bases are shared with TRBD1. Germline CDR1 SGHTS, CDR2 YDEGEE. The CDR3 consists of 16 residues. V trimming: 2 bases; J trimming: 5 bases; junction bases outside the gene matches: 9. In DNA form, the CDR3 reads TGTGCCAGCAGCTTTGTCGCAGGGGGCAGGGACAATGAGCAGTTCTTC. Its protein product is CASSFVAGGRDNEQFF.

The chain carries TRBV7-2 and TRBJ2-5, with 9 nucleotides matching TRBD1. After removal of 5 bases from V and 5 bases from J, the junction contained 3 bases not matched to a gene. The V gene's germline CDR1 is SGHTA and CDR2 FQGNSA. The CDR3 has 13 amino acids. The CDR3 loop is CASSTDRGETQYF. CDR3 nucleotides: TGTGCCAGCAGCACGGACAGGGGTGAGACCCAGTACTTC.

The CDR3: CASSLGGLYNEQFF. In nucleotides, the CDR3 is TGTGCCAGCAGCTTGGGGGGACTTTACAATGAGCAGTTCTTC. This sequence joins TRBV5-4 and TRBJ2-1; D is perhaps TRBD2 (6 bases). There are 14 residues in the CDR3. With 0 bases removed from V and 4 bases from J, the gap between germline ends came to 8 bases. The germline gives CDR1 SGHNT, CDR2 YYREEE (reference sequence).

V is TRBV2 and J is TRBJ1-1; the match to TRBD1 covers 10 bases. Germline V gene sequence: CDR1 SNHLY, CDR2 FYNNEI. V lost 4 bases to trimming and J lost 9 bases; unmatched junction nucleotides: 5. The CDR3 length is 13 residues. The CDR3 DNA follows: TGTGCCAGCAGTGCTGGACAGGGGGTTAAAGCTTTCTTT. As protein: CASSAGQGVKAFF.

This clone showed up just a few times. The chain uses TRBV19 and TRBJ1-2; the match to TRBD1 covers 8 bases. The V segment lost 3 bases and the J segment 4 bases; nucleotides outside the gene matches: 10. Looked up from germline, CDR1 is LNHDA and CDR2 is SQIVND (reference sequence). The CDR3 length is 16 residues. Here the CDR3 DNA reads TGTGCCAGTAGTATGGTAGGACAGGGTGGCGGCTATGGCTACACCTTC. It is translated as CASSMVGQGGGYGYTF.

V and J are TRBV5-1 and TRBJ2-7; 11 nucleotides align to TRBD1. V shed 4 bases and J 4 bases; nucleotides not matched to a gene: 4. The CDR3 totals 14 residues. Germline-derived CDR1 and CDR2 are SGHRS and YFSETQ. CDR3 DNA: TGCGCCAGCAGCACCGGACAGGGGGCATACGAGCAGTACTTC. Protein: CASSTGQGAYEQYF.

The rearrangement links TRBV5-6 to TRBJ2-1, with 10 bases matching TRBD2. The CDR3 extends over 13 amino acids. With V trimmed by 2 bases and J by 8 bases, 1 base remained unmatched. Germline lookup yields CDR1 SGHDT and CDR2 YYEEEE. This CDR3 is CASSFSGGYEQFF. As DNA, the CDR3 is TGTGCCAGCAGCTTTAGCGGGGGGTATGAGCAGTTCTTC.

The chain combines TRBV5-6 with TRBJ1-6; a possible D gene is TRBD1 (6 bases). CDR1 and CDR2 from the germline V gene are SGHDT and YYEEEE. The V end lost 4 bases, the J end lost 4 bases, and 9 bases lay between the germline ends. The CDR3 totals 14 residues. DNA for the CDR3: TGTGCCAGCAGCCCCGGACAGTATAATTCACCCCTCCACTTT. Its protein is CASSPGQYNSPLHF.

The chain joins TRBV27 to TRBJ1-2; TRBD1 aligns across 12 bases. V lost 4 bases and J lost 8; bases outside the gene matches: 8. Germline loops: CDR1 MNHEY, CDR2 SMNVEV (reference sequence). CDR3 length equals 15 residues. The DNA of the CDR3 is TGTGCCAGCAGTTCCGCGGGACAGGGGGCAGGAGGCTACACCTTC. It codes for CASSSAGQGAGGYTF.

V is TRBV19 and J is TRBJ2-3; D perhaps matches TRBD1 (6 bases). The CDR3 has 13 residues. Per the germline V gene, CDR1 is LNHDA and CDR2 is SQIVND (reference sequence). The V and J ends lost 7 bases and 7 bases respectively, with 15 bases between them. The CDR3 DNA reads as TGTGCCAGTACCCCAGGGGCGGCGAATACGCAGTATTTT. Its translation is CASTPGAANTQYF. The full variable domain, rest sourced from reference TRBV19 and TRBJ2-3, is DGGITQSPKYLFRKEGQNVTLSCEQNLNHDAMYWYRQDPGQGLRLIYYSQIVNDFQKGDIAEGYSVSREKKESFPLTVTSAQKNPTAFYLCASTPGAANTQYFGPGTRLTVL.

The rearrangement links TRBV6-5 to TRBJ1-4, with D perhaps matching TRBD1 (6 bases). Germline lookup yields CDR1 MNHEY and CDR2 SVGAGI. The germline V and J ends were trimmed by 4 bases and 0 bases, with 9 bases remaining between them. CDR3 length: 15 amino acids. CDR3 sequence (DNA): TGTGCCAGCAGTTCGAGGACAGCAACTAATGAAAAACTGTTTTTT. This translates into CASSSRTATNEKLFF.

The CDR3 coding sequence is TGCAGCGTGGGACTAGGGGGTACGGGAACTGAAGCTTTCTTT. Protein: CSVGLGGTGTEAFF. The rearrangement links TRBV29-1 to TRBJ1-1; possibly TRBD1 for D (6 bases). Between the trimmed V and J ends, which lost 6 bases and 5 bases, there was a span of 19 bases. The CDR3 is made up of 14 amino acids. In germline, CDR1 is SQVTM, CDR2 ANQGSEA.

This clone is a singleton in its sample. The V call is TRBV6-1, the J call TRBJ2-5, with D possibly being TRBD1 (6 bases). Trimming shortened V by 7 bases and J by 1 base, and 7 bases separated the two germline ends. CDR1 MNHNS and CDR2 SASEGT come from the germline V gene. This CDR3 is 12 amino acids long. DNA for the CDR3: TGTGCCAGCAACAGGGTCCAAGAGACCCAGTACTTC. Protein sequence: CASNRVQETQYF.

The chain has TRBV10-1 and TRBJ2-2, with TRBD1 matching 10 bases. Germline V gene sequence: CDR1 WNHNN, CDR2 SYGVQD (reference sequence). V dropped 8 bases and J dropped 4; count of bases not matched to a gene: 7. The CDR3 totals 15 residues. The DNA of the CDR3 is TGCGCCAGCGGAGGGACAGGGGTGGGCACCGGGGAGCTGTTTTTT. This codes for CASGGTGVGTGELFF.

DNA of the CDR3: TGTGCCAGTAGGAGGGAGGGGTCCTCCTACGAGCAGTACTTC. Translation: CASRREGSSYEQYF. The chain has TRBV19 and TRBJ2-7, with TRBD2 identical over 7 bases. The CDR3 consists of 14 residues. The V gene end was trimmed by 6 bases and the J gene end by 0 bases; junction bases not matched to a gene: 5. The germline CDR1 and CDR2 sequences are LNHDA and SQIVND (reference sequence). Full variable domain (missing parts from reference TRBV19 and TRBJ2-7): DGGITQSPKYLFRKEGQNVTLSCEQNLNHDAMYWYRQDPGQGLRLIYYSQIVNDFQKGDIAEGYSVSREKKESFPLTVTSAQKNPTAFYLCASRREGSSYEQYFGPGTRLTVT.

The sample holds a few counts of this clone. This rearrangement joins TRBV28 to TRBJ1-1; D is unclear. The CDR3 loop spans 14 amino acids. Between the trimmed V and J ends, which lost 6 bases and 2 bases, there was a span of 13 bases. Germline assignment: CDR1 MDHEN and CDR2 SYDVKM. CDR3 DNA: TGTGCCAGCAGCCTTCGTACCGGCAACACTGAAGCTTTCTTT. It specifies CASSLRTGNTEAFF.

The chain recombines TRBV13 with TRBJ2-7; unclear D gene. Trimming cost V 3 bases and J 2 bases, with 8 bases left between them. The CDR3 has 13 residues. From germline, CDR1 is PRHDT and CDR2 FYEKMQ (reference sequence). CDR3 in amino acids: CASSFVGPYEQYF. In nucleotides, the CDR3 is TGTGCCAGCAGCTTCGTGGGCCCCTACGAGCAGTACTTC.